This T cell receptor (beta chain) was captured in a study of blood T cells in healthy people across ages. A sample-barcoded 5' primer and a J-beta primer mix were used in a second PCR of roughly 7 to 12 cycles. TCRdb fed the 5' RACE reads into MiXCR, producing one record per CDR3 protein. The table lists fewer than 2,000,000 distinct CDR3 sequences, almost 35% of them singletons. Germline V lookup: CDR1 SGDLS, CDR2 YYNGEE. The V end lost 0 bases, the J end lost 1 base, and 10 bases lay between the germline ends. The CDR3 extends over 15 amino acids. The TCR was taken from a woman younger than 45 in good health. V gene TRBV9 combines with J gene TRBJ1-1; D call uncertain. Input material: blood. CDR3 sequence reads: CASSVVASRNTEAFF. DNA for the CDR3: TGTGCCAGCAGCGTAGTGGCTTCACGGAACACTGAAGCTTTCTTT. The whole variable domain, remainder taken from reference TRBV9 and TRBJ1-1, is DSGVTQTPKHLITATGQRVTLRCSPRSGDLSVYWYQQSLDQGLQFLIQYYNGEERAKGNILERFSAQQFPDLHSELNLSSLELGDSALYFCASSVVASRNTEAFFGQGTRLTVV.